Listed here are 15 T cell receptor beta chains from one sample, sequenced in a study of T and B cells in COVID-19 patients. TRB was amplified from about 250-500 ng of blood genomic DNA. Multiplex PCR with BIOMED2 TRB-A/B primer pools amplified TRB rearrangements. Each CDR3 protein gets one entry after TCRdb re-called the multiplex PCR reads with MiXCR. In the table there are fewer than 8,500 distinct CDR3 sequences, approximately 24% of which are singletons. Sequencing used blood. The receptors were sampled from a human donor with active COVID-19.

This chain connects TRBV27 to TRBJ2-3; D might be TRBD1 or TRBD2, each matching 5 bases. Germline CDR1 is MNHEY and CDR2 is SMNVEV (reference sequence). CDR3 length: 14 residues. V lost 6 bases to trimming and J lost 3 bases, with 13 bases between them. The CDR3 DNA sequence: TGTGCCAGCAGCTTCACGAGGGGAACAGATACGCAGTATTTT. As protein: CASSFTRGTDTQYF.

This sequence joins TRBV6-4 and TRBJ2-1; perhaps D is TRBD1 or TRBD2 (5 bases each). The CDR3 length is 15 residues. V was trimmed by 8 bases and J by 0 bases, leaving 14 bases between them. Germline V CDR1 and CDR2: MRHNA, SNTAGT. In DNA form, the CDR3 reads TGTGCCAGCGGTCGTGAGGGGAGCTCCTACAATGAGCAGTTCTTC. Its translation is CASGREGSSYNEQFF.

In its sample, this clonotype is medium-sized. The chain recombines TRBV19 with TRBJ1-2; 7 positions agree with TRBD1. CDR1 is LNHDA, CDR2 SQIVND, per germline (reference sequence). V trimming: 3 bases; J trimming: 5 bases; junction bases outside the gene matches: 9. CDR3 length equals 15 residues. The CDR3 sequence is CASSITRGRRYGYTF. Written as DNA, the CDR3 is TGTGCCAGTAGTATTACAAGGGGGCGGAGGTATGGCTACACCTTC.

The chain couples TRBV18 to TRBJ2-5; 11 bases are a match to TRBD1. The CDR3 consists of 17 residues. Trimming removed 6 bases from V and 3 bases from J; junction bases left unmatched: 12. The germline CDR1 and CDR2 sequences are KGHSH and LQKENI. The chain's CDR3 is CASSRRTSGQGEETQYF. Here the CDR3 DNA reads TGTGCCAGCTCCCGCCGGACATCGGGACAGGGGGAAGAGACCCAGTACTTC.

The chain recombines TRBV4-1 with TRBJ2-2, with D possibly matching TRBD1 (5 bases). CDR3 length: 14 amino acids. The germline V gene encodes CDR1 MGHRA and CDR2 YSYEKL. V was clipped by 4 bases and J by 2 bases, with 8 bases between them. This chain's CDR3 is CASSLDRNTGELFF. The CDR3 nucleotides read TGCGCCAGCAGCCTCGACAGAAACACCGGGGAGCTGTTTTTT.

The chain joins TRBV20-1 to TRBJ2-1; 11 bases match TRBD2. There are 14 residues in the CDR3. The ends lost 0 bases at V and 9 bases at J; junction bases unmatched: 4. Germline V gene sequence: CDR1 DFQATT, CDR2 SNEGSKA (reference sequence). CDR3 sequence (DNA): TGCAGTGCTAGAGAAACTAGCGGGAGTGGTGAGCAGTTCTTC. It is translated as CSARETSGSGEQFF.

This clonotype was observed a handful of times. This sequence joins TRBV20-1 and TRBJ2-3, with 10 bases matching TRBD2. The CDR3 length is 13 residues. Germline V gene sequence: CDR1 DFQATT, CDR2 SNEGSKA (reference sequence). The V segment lost 6 bases and the J segment 2 bases; nucleotides outside the gene matches: 2. The CDR3 reads CSATSGPTDTQYF. CDR3 nucleotides: TGCAGTGCGACTAGCGGGCCCACAGATACGCAGTATTTT.

The rearrangement joins TRBV2 to TRBJ2-7, with a weak D call TRBD1 (5 bases). The V end was cut by 8 bases, the J end by 0 bases, with 8 bases between. Germline V gene lookup returns CDR1 SNHLY and CDR2 FYNNEI. The CDR3 covers 12 residues. The CDR3 protein is CASGRDSYEQYF. The CDR3 bases are TGTGCCAGCGGCAGGGACTCCTACGAGCAGTACTTC.

Within the sample, this clonotype is medium-sized. The chain uses TRBV19 and TRBJ2-1, with D maybe TRBD2 (5 bases). V lost 5 bases, J lost 5 bases, and 10 bases lay in between. CDR3 length: 13 amino acids. CDR1 LNHDA and CDR2 SQIVND come from the germline V gene (reference sequence). The CDR3 nucleotides read TGTGCCAGTAGTCCTTGGCGGGACAATGAGCAGTTCTTC. Amino acids: CASSPWRDNEQFF.

By frequency in the sample, this clonotype is medium-sized. The chain employs TRBV27 and TRBJ2-5, with D maybe TRBD2 (7 bases). Germline assignment: CDR1 MNHEY and CDR2 SMNVEV (reference sequence). Trimming removed 3 bases at V and 5 bases at J, with 13 bases between. The CDR3 sequence is 14 residues long. In DNA form, the CDR3 reads TGTGCCAGCAGTTTGTGGGGGGGCCTTGAGACCCAGTACTTC. The encoded protein is CASSLWGGLETQYF.

The sample holds many counts of this clonotype. This chain connects TRBV24-1 to TRBJ2-3; no firm D call. This CDR3 has 14 residues. V was shortened by 5 bases and J by 5 bases, with 13 bases between the two germline ends. CDR1 is KGHDR, CDR2 SFDVKD, per germline. DNA of the CDR3: TGTGCCACCAGTGCTAGTCTCAACAGAGATACGCAGTATTTT. This translates into CATSASLNRDTQYF.

This rearrangement joins TRBV6-2 or TRBV6-3 to TRBJ2-7; D gene ambiguous. There are 16 residues in the CDR3. The ends were cut back, 0 bases at V and 2 bases at J, with 14 bases in the middle. Germline V gene data show CDR1 as MNHEY and CDR2 as SVGEGT. CDR3 region: CASSYSSGRRTYEQYF. The CDR3 coding sequence is TGTGCCAGCAGTTACTCCTCCGGACGGAGAACCTACGAGCAGTACTTC.

This clonotype was seen more than once but under ten times. The rearrangement uses TRBV7-9 and TRBJ2-7; 7 bases line up with TRBD2. Germline V gives CDR1 SEHNR, CDR2 FQNEAQ (reference sequence). The CDR3 runs to 14 residues. The J segment lost 2 bases and the V segment lost 5 bases, leaving 6 bases of the junction unmatched. DNA for the CDR3: TGTGCCAGCAGCCGTCCGCGGGAGCCCTACGAGCAGTACTTC. Translation gives CASSRPREPYEQYF.

This clonotype is medium-sized in the sample. The rearrangement links TRBV12-3 or TRBV12-4 to TRBJ2-6; D is undetermined. V lost 3 bases and J lost 3, with 3 bases in between. The CDR3 is 13 residues long. CDR3 amino acids: CASSFIGANVLTF. The CDR3 nucleotides are TGTGCCAGCAGTTTCATTGGGGCCAACGTCCTGACTTTC.

The table lists this clonotype with a count of one. The CDR3 DNA follows: TGTGCCAGCAGCGAATTTGGTGGGGGTTCTATTCGAGCTTTCTTT. It encodes CASSEFGGGSIRAFF. The gene calls are TRBV27 and TRBJ1-1; D is perhaps TRBD1 (5 bases). The V and J ends lost 6 bases and 10 bases respectively, with 24 bases between them. The CDR3 is made up of 15 amino acids. From germline, CDR1 is MNHEY and CDR2 SMNVEV (reference sequence).